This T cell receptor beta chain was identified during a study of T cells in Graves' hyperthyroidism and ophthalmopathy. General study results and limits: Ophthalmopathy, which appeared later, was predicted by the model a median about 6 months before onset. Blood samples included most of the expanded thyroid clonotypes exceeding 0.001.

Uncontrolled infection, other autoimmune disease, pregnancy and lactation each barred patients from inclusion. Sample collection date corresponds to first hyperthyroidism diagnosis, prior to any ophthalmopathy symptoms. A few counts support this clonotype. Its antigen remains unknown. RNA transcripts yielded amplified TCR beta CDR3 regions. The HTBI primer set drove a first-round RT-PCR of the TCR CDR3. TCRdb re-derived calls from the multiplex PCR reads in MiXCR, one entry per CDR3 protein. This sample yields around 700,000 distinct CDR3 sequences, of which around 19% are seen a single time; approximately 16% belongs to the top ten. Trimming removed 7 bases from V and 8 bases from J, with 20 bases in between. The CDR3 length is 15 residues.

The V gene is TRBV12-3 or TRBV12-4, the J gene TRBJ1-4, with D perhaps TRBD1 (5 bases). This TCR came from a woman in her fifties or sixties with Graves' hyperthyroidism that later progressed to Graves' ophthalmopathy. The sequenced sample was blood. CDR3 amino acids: CASTTSRDAREKLFF. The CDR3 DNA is TGTGCCAGCACTACCTCCAGGGATGCAAGGGAAAAACTGTTTTTT.